A single sample is the source of the 20 T cell receptor beta chains below, sequenced in a study of shared clonotypes between healthy human individuals. Repertoires were generated with immunoSEQ multiplex PCR, while TCRdb's copy carries only in-frame clones and drops some. The profile shows roughly 1 million clones, roughly 70% of them singletons. Input material: memory CD4+ T cells sorted from blood. Stated subset: CD45RA-negative fraction. The receptor source for this set is a man in his late teens or twenties in good health.

This clone has a single count. The gene calls are TRBV2 and TRBJ2-3; D may be TRBD1 (7 bases). The V end was cut by 3 bases, the J end by 4 bases, with 11 bases between. CDR1 and CDR2 (germline): SNHLY, FYNNEI. There are 14 residues in the CDR3. CDR3 sequence: CASSDGGGPDTQYF. The CDR3 DNA is TGTGCCAGCAGTGATGGAGGGGGCCCAGATACGCAGTATTTT.

The chain joins TRBV5-4 to TRBJ2-2; no firm D call. V lost 7 bases and J lost 6, with 25 bases in between. The CDR3 is 17 amino acids. CDR1 SGHNT and CDR2 YYREEE come from the germline V gene (reference sequence). The CDR3 DNA reads as TGTGCCAGCTCTGGCCGCGATCGCTCATGGGTGCCCGGGGAGCTGTTTTTT. Its translation: CASSGRDRSWVPGELFF.

The V and J genes are TRBV9 and TRBJ2-1, with 9 nucleotides matching TRBD2. Per germline, CDR1 SGDLS and CDR2 YYNGEE. The CDR3 is made up of 15 amino acids. J lost 7 bases, V lost 0 bases, and 5 bases had no gene match. This CDR3 reads CASSVEASGMNEQFF. For the CDR3, the DNA is TGTGCCAGCAGCGTAGAGGCTAGCGGGATGAATGAGCAGTTCTTC.

CDR3 sequence (DNA): TGTGCCAGCAGCCGAGGGCCCGTCACAGATACGCAGTATTTT. It translates to CASSRGPVTDTQYF. This chain uses TRBV7-2 with TRBJ2-3; D might be TRBD2 (5 bases). CDR1 and CDR2 (germline): SGHTA, FQGNSA. The CDR3 contains 14 residues. The germline V and J ends were trimmed by 5 bases and 2 bases, with 11 bases remaining between them.

The chain uses TRBV5-1 and TRBJ2-5; no clear D gene. V was clipped by 5 bases and J by 5 bases, with 10 bases between them. Germline V CDR1 and CDR2: SGHRS, YFSETQ. This CDR3 has 12 amino acids. CDR3 amino acids: CASSNTMETQYF. CDR3 bases: TGCGCCAGCAGTAATACTATGGAGACCCAGTACTTC.

The chain has TRBV5-4 and TRBJ2-7; TRBD1 matches at 7 bases. This CDR3 spans 11 amino acids. Trimming cost V 2 bases and J 8 bases; bases outside gene matches: 1. Germline-derived CDR1 and CDR2 are SGHNT and YYREEE (reference sequence). The CDR3 loop reads CASSLRGQQYF. CDR3 DNA: TGTGCCAGCAGCTTAAGGGGGCAGCAGTACTTC.

This chain's CDR3 is CASSLIGTWRSEQYF. The CDR3, as DNA: TGTGCCAGCAGCTTAATCGGGACATGGAGGAGCGAGCAGTACTTC. V gene TRBV7-9 combines with J gene TRBJ2-7; D is perhaps TRBD1 (6 bases). The CDR3 covers 15 residues. The germline V gene encodes CDR1 SEHNR and CDR2 FQNEAQ (reference sequence). V was trimmed by 2 bases and J by 6 bases, leaving 17 bases between them.

A note on this clone: The same CDR3 is also encoded by other DNA sequences in this sample. The chain links TRBV20-1 to TRBJ2-5, with unresolved D. The CDR3 covers 10 residues. Trimming left V 0 bases short and J 4 bases short, with 0 bases between. Germline V gene sequence: CDR1 DFQATT, CDR2 SNEGSKA (reference sequence). The CDR3 nucleotides read TGCAGTGCTAGAGAAGAGACCCAGTACTTC. It specifies CSAREETQYF.

Remarks on this clone: In the same sample, other DNA sequences code for this CDR3. The V and J genes are TRBV6-6 and TRBJ1-2; TRBD1 matches 7 bases. CDR1 MNHNY and CDR2 SVGAGI come from the germline V gene (reference sequence). This CDR3 contains 13 residues. V shed 5 bases, J shed 3 bases, and the junction held 3 bases outside the gene matches. The CDR3 nucleotides read TGTGCCAGCAGTAGACAGGGAGACTATGGCTACACCTTC. Translated, it gives CASSRQGDYGYTF.

This chain connects TRBV6-1 to TRBJ1-5; D may be TRBD1 (5 bases). CDR3 length equals 15 residues. The V end lost 1 base, the J end lost 6 bases, and 13 bases lay between the germline ends. Germline V gene sequence: CDR1 MNHNS, CDR2 SASEGT. The CDR3 loop is CASSEGRQGSQPQHF. CDR3 DNA sequence: TGTGCCAGCAGTGAAGGTAGGCAGGGAAGTCAGCCCCAGCATTTT.

This clone was detected ten times or more. V usage is TRBV27 and J usage is TRBJ2-5; tentative D call: TRBD2 (5 bases). Germline CDR1 MNHEY, CDR2 SMNVEV (reference sequence). V lost 6 bases and J lost 4, with 21 bases in between. This CDR3 has 16 amino acids. CDR3 loop: CASSPEGPQRGETQYF. DNA of the CDR3: TGTGCCAGCAGCCCAGAAGGCCCCCAACGGGGAGAGACCCAGTACTTC.

This clone was seen at least ten times. The rearrangement links TRBV4-2 to TRBJ1-5; D not certain. Per germline, CDR1 LGHNA and CDR2 YNFKEQ. Trimming removed 4 bases at V and 0 bases at J, with 10 bases between. The CDR3 has 15 amino acids. The DNA of the CDR3 is TGTGCCAGCAGCCCTGAGACATCTAGCAATCAGCCCCAGCATTTT. Protein sequence: CASSPETSSNQPQHF.

This rearrangement joins TRBV7-9 to TRBJ1-2; D remains ambiguous. V lost 6 bases and J lost 0, with 14 bases in between. The germline gives CDR1 SEHNR, CDR2 FQNEAQ (reference sequence). The CDR3 is 15 residues long. CDR3 bases: TGTGCCAGCAGTATATCGAGTGGGACTAACTATGGCTACACCTTC. This codes for CASSISSGTNYGYTF.

This chain links TRBV19 with TRBJ1-4, with D unclear. V dropped 10 bases and J dropped 9 bases, with 12 bases sitting between them. This CDR3 spans 11 amino acids. CDR1 is LNHDA and CDR2 is SQIVND in the germline V gene (reference sequence). The CDR3 sequence: CATGESKKLFF. DNA of the CDR3: TGTGCCACCGGGGAATCGAAAAAACTGTTTTTT. Together with reference TRBV19 and TRBJ1-4, the CDR3 gives the full variable domain: DGGITQSPKYLFRKEGQNVTLSCEQNLNHDAMYWYRQDPGQGLRLIYYSQIVNDFQKGDIAEGYSVSREKKESFPLTVTSAQKNPTAFYLCATGESKKLFFGSGTQLSVL.

This clone was seen only once. The chain employs TRBV30 and TRBJ1-3; unclear D gene. V lost 0 bases and J 4 bases, leaving 10 bases between the germline ends. CDR1 and CDR2 from the germline V gene are GTSNPN and SVGIG (reference sequence). This CDR3 has 14 amino acids. In DNA, the CDR3 is TGTGCCTGGAGTGTGCCAAAGCGGGGAAACACCATATATTTT. It encodes CAWSVPKRGNTIYF. The variable domain in full, with the rest retrieved from reference TRBV30 and TRBJ1-3, is SQTIHQWPATLVQPVGSPLSLECTVEGTSNPNLYWYRQAAGRGLQLLFYSVGIGQISSEVPQNLSASRPQDRQFILSSKKLLLSDSGFYLCAWSVPKRGNTIYFGEGSWLTVV.

This chain uses TRBV2 with TRBJ2-3; a possible D gene is TRBD1 (5 bases). The length of the CDR3 is 16 residues. V was pared by 3 bases and J by 0 bases, with 13 bases between. Germline V gene sequence: CDR1 SNHLY, CDR2 FYNNEI. This CDR3 is CASSDDMGPSTDTQYF. CDR3 in DNA: TGTGCCAGCAGTGATGACATGGGGCCTAGCACAGATACGCAGTATTTT.

The chain has TRBV10-2 and TRBJ2-7, with D uncertain. This CDR3 has 14 amino acids. V was cut by 5 bases and J by 2 bases, with 13 bases left in between. Germline V gene lookup returns CDR1 WSHSY and CDR2 SAAADI. DNA for the CDR3: TGCGCCAGCAGTCCGGCAGCTAACACCTACGAGCAGTACTTC. Translation: CASSPAANTYEQYF.

The V gene is TRBV13, the J gene TRBJ1-2; D gene uncertain. Germline CDR1 is PRHDT and CDR2 is FYEKMQ (reference sequence). The CDR3 runs 13 residues. V was trimmed by 2 bases and J by 0 bases, leaving 4 bases between them. Here the CDR3 DNA reads TGTGCCAGCAGCTTACACACTAACTATGGCTACACCTTC. It translates to CASSLHTNYGYTF.

J is TRBJ2-2 and V is TRBV4-3; 13 bases line up with TRBD2. This CDR3 has 18 residues. The germline gives CDR1 LGHNA, CDR2 YSLEER. Trimming cost V 0 bases and J 3 bases; bases outside gene matches: 4. In nucleotides, the CDR3 is TGCGCCAGCAGCCAAGATGGGGGACTAGCGGGGTACACCGGGGAGCTGTTTTTT. It translates to CASSQDGGLAGYTGELFF.

This chain uses TRBV27 with TRBJ1-2, with D tentatively TRBD1 (6 bases). V gave up 5 bases and J gave up 7 bases, with 20 bases separating them. Germline CDR1 and CDR2: MNHEY and SMNVEV (reference sequence). The CDR3 has 15 amino acids. CDR3 protein: CASSPYLQGASGYTF. The CDR3 DNA follows: TGTGCCAGCAGTCCCTACTTACAGGGCGCGAGTGGCTACACCTTC.